These 22 T cell receptor beta chains share one sample of origin, sequenced in a study of cytomegalovirus exposure and HLA in healthy donors. The PCR used 60 Vbeta and 13 Jbeta primers. The data were produced by immunoSEQ multiplex PCR, yet TCRdb's version contains in-frame clones alone and is incomplete. The table for this sample gives some 160,000 clones. The sample taken for sequencing was PBMCs. The receptors originated from a man aged 25 to 40 in good health and CMV-seronegative.

The chain couples TRBV10-3 to TRBJ1-5; D uncertain. V lost 3 bases, J lost 1 base, and 16 bases lay in between. The CDR3 is made up of 17 amino acids. Germline V gene sequence: CDR1 ENHRY, CDR2 SYGVKD. CDR3 nucleotides: TGTGCCATCAGTGAAACAGACCGCCTCGGAAGCAATCAGCCCCAGCATTTT. This translates into CAISETDRLGSNQPQHF.

This chain links TRBV12-2 with TRBJ2-7; the tabulated D call, TRBD2, remains unverified against the DNA. TRBV12-2 is recorded as a pseudogene. The CDR3 is 15 residues long. The CDR3 is CASRPHPGSVYEQYF. CDR3 bases: TGTGCAAGTCGCCCACATCCGGGTTCAGTCTACGAGCAGTACTTC.

This chain links TRBV4-3 with TRBJ1-1; D is unclear. The CDR3 spans 14 residues. Per germline, CDR1 LGHNA and CDR2 YSLEER. V dropped 0 bases and J dropped 1 base, with 6 bases sitting between them. CDR3 region: CASSQDPWNTEAFF. The CDR3 nucleotides read TGCGCCAGCAGCCAAGACCCCTGGAACACTGAAGCTTTCTTT.

The V and J genes are TRBV14 and TRBJ2-1; TRBD2 agrees at 14 bases. J gave up 12 bases and V 1 base, and 5 bases lay outside the gene matches. Germline V gene data show CDR1 as SGHDN and CDR2 as FVKESK. The CDR3 is 15 amino acids. The CDR3 is CASSQGLGLAGGQFF. Written as DNA, the CDR3 is TGTGCCAGCAGCCAAGGCCTCGGACTAGCGGGGGGGCAGTTCTTC. Complete variable domain (other parts from reference TRBV14 and TRBJ2-1): EAGVTQFPSHSVIEKGQTVTLRCDPISGHDNLYWYRRVMGKEIKFLLHFVKESKQDESGMPNNRFLAERTGGTYSTLKVQPAELEDSGVYFCASSQGLGLAGGQFFGPGTRLTVL.

V and J are TRBV19 and TRBJ2-7; 7 positions agree with TRBD1. Germline assignment: CDR1 LNHDA and CDR2 SQIVND (reference sequence). CDR3 length: 13 residues. Trimming at V came to 5 bases and at J to 2 bases, leaving 3 bases not matched to a gene. The chain's CDR3 is CASSRQGAYEQYF. The DNA for the CDR3 is TGTGCCAGTAGTCGACAGGGCGCCTACGAGCAGTACTTC.

The chain employs TRBV6-6 and TRBJ2-1, with D maybe TRBD2 (5 bases). Germline assignment: CDR1 MNHNY and CDR2 SVGAGI (reference sequence). The CDR3 contains 11 residues. The germline V and J ends were trimmed by 9 bases and 12 bases, with 15 bases remaining between them. The CDR3: CASGSGRLQFF. CDR3 in DNA: TGTGCCAGTGGAAGCGGAAGATTGCAGTTCTTC.

This chain links TRBV19 with TRBJ2-7, with 8 bases matching TRBD1. The germline CDR1 and CDR2 sequences are LNHDA and SQIVND (reference sequence). The CDR3 contains 13 residues. J gave up 3 bases and V 5 bases, and 3 bases lay outside the gene matches. The CDR3 DNA is TGTGCCAGTAGTTGGACAGGGAGCTACGAGCAGTACTTC. Translation gives CASSWTGSYEQYF.

The chain combines TRBV2 with TRBJ2-2, with 11 positions matching TRBD2. This CDR3 has 15 residues. CDR1 and CDR2 from the germline V gene are SNHLY and FYNNEI. J was trimmed by 5 bases and V by 6 bases; bases with no gene match: 5. The CDR3 DNA reads as TGTGCCAGCAGAAAGACTAGCGGGACAACCGGGGAGCTGTTTTTT. It codes for CASRKTSGTTGELFF.

The V gene is TRBV6-6, the J gene TRBJ2-7; 10 positions agree with TRBD2. V dropped 5 bases and J dropped 11; count of bases not matched to a gene: 15. The CDR3 has 15 residues. Per germline, CDR1 MNHNY and CDR2 SVGAGI (reference sequence). The CDR3 DNA reads as TGTGCCAGCAGTCCCCAACCAGCGGGAGGGCCGTTAGAGTACTTC. Encoded protein: CASSPQPAGGPLEYF.

The CDR3 nucleotides read TGTGCCAGCTCACCTCCGGGTAGCGGGAGGGATGAGCAGTTCTTC. This gives the protein CASSPPGSGRDEQFF. This chain uses TRBV18 with TRBJ2-1; TRBD2 matches at 11 bases. V lost 3 bases and J lost 8; bases outside the gene matches: 6. The CDR3 consists of 15 residues. CDR1 KGHSH and CDR2 LQKENI come from the germline V gene.

The chain links TRBV10-2 to TRBJ1-1; D possibly corresponds to TRBD1 (6 bases). The CDR3 loop spans 14 amino acids. Per the germline V gene, CDR1 is WSHSY and CDR2 is SAAADI. With 5 bases removed from V and 0 bases from J, the gap between germline ends came to 10 bases. DNA for the CDR3: TGCGCCAGCAGTCCTGACAGGATGAACACTGAAGCTTTCTTT. It translates to CASSPDRMNTEAFF.

Note on this clone: One end of the junction does not line up with germline, which may come from a read error. CDR3 loop: CAISDATNEKLFF. In DNA form, the CDR3 reads TGTGCCATCAGTGACGCAACTAATGAAAAATTGTTTTTT. J is TRBJ1-4 and V is TRBV10-3; unclear D gene. CDR3 size: 13 residues. Germline V gene sequence: CDR1 ENHRY, CDR2 SYGVKD.

V usage is TRBV5-4 and J usage is TRBJ2-7; 8 bases are shared with TRBD1. J was trimmed by 6 bases and V by 2 bases; bases with no gene match: 10. CDR1 and CDR2 (germline): SGHNT, YYREEE (reference sequence). The CDR3 length is 15 residues. CDR3 coding DNA: TGTGCCAGCAGCTTCCTCTCAGGGGGCTTGGGCGAGCAGTACTTC. Translation gives CASSFLSGGLGEQYF.

V usage is TRBV11-3 and J usage is TRBJ2-7; 8 nucleotides match TRBD2. After removal of 2 bases from V and 3 bases from J, the junction contained 12 bases not matched to a gene. Germline V CDR1 and CDR2: SGHNT, YENEEA. CDR3 length: 17 amino acids. The CDR3 region has the DNA TGTGCCAGCAGCTTAACTAGCGGCACCCTTAACCTCTACGAGCAGTACTTC. It specifies CASSLTSGTLNLYEQYF.

The chain employs TRBV5-1 and TRBJ2-1, with 13 bases aligning to TRBD2. The V segment lost 5 bases and the J segment 7 bases; nucleotides outside the gene matches: 9. CDR1 and CDR2 from the germline V gene are SGHRS and YFSETQ. This CDR3 comprises 16 residues. CDR3 bases: TGCGCCAGCAGTTCCTATACTAGCGGGAGGGATAATGAGCAGTTCTTC. Translation: CASSSYTSGRDNEQFF.

This rearrangement joins TRBV9 to TRBJ2-3, with TRBD2 matching over 10 bases. From germline, CDR1 is SGDLS and CDR2 YYNGEE. V lost 4 bases and J lost 5; bases outside the gene matches: 7. This CDR3 contains 15 residues. CDR3 coding DNA: TGTGCCAGCAGCCGTAGCGGGAGGTCCGGAGATACGCAGTATTTT. Translation gives CASSRSGRSGDTQYF.

V usage is TRBV25-1 and J usage is TRBJ1-4; D is possibly TRBD1 (6 bases). The CDR3 is 16 residues long. Per the germline V gene, CDR1 is MGHDK and CDR2 is SYGVNS. V gave up 3 bases and J gave up 3 bases, with 14 bases separating them. CDR3 sequence (DNA): TGTGCCAGCAGTGAGGATTACAGGGCGGCTAATGAAAAACTGTTTTTT. Amino acids: CASSEDYRAANEKLFF. Full variable domain (rest looked up from reference TRBV25-1 and TRBJ1-4): EADIYQTPRYLVIGTGKKITLECSQTMGHDKMYWYQQDPGMELHLIHYSYGVNSTEKGDLSSESTVSRIRTEHFPLTLESARPSHTSQYLCASSEDYRAANEKLFFGSGTQLSVL.

V is TRBV7-9 and J is TRBJ2-7; D uncertain. Germline CDR1 is SEHNR and CDR2 is FQNEAQ (reference sequence). The CDR3 sequence is 11 residues long. V was clipped by 5 bases and J by 0 bases, with 2 bases between them. This CDR3 is CASSHSYEQYF. The CDR3 DNA reads TGTGCCAGCAGCCACTCCTACGAGCAGTACTTC. The full variable domain, its missing parts supplied by reference TRBV7-9 and TRBJ2-7, is DTGVSQNPRHKITKRGQNVTFRCDPISEHNRLYWYRQTLGQGPEFLTYFQNEAQLEKSRLLSDRFSAERPKGSFSTLEIQRTEQGDSAMYLCASSHSYEQYFGPGTRLTVT.

The chain recombines TRBV9 with TRBJ2-7; 7 bases agree with TRBD1. The CDR3 sequence is 17 residues long. The V segment lost 3 bases and the J segment 6 bases; nucleotides outside the gene matches: 18. Germline V gives CDR1 SGDLS, CDR2 YYNGEE. The DNA of the CDR3 is TGTGCCAGCAGCGCGTCTCAACAGGGGAGAGGATATGCCGAGCAGTACTTC. It is translated as CASSASQQGRGYAEQYF. Full variable domain (remainder filled in from reference TRBV9 and TRBJ2-7): DSGVTQTPKHLITATGQRVTLRCSPRSGDLSVYWYQQSLDQGLQFLIQYYNGEERAKGNILERFSAQQFPDLHSELNLSSLELGDSALYFCASSASQQGRGYAEQYFGPGTRLTVT.

V and J are TRBV11-2 and TRBJ2-3; D not resolved. Trimming pared 5 bases from V and 1 base from J, leaving 10 bases between. Germline V gene sequence: CDR1 SGHAT, CDR2 FQNNGV. This CDR3 spans 14 amino acids. CDR3 loop: CASSVSSRTDTQYF. The CDR3 bases are TGTGCCAGCAGCGTTAGCAGCCGCACAGATACGCAGTATTTT.

The chain uses TRBV5-1 and TRBJ2-1; 12 bases map to TRBD2. CDR1 and CDR2 (germline): SGHRS, YFSETQ. With V trimmed by 2 bases and J by 4 bases, 4 bases remained unmatched. This CDR3 has 16 amino acids. The CDR3 reads CASSLGLAGIYNEQFF. The DNA of the CDR3 is TGCGCCAGCAGCTTAGGACTAGCGGGGATATACAATGAGCAGTTCTTC.

The genes are TRBV11-2 and TRBJ2-2; the D gene is possibly TRBD2 (5 bases). The CDR3 loop spans 14 amino acids. The V gene lost 4 bases and the J gene lost 5 bases, with 11 bases spanning the gap. Germline V gene lookup returns CDR1 SGHAT and CDR2 FQNNGV. This CDR3 reads CASSSQSGTGELFF. The CDR3 DNA reads TGTGCCAGCAGCTCCCAATCGGGGACCGGGGAGCTGTTTTTT.